Shown below are 14 T cell receptor beta chains from a single sample sequenced in a study of PD-L1 blockade in urothelial cancer. Profiling relied on immunoSEQ multiplex PCR, and the TCRdb table lists in-frame clones only, not all of them. The sample shows about 51,000 clones, approximately 83% of them seen only once. The material was PBMCs, obtained around atezolizumab (anti-PD-L1) treatment. The receptors here all came from a man in his 60s with urothelial cancer.

J is TRBJ1-2 and V is TRBV11-2; TRBD1 might be the D (6 bases). Trimming took 4 bases from V and 4 from J, leaving 13 bases between them. Germline assignment: CDR1 SGHAT and CDR2 FQNNGV. The CDR3 extends over 14 amino acids. The CDR3 nucleotides read TGTGCCAGCAGCTCATTGACAGGACTCTATGGCTACACCTTC. It codes for CASSSLTGLYGYTF.

This rearrangement joins TRBV7-3 to TRBJ2-3; D is undetermined. This CDR3 has 13 residues. V was clipped by 4 bases and J by 1 base, with 6 bases between them. The V gene's germline CDR1 is SGHTA and CDR2 FQGTGA. CDR3: CASSSLRTDTQYF. Written as DNA, the CDR3 is TGTGCCAGCAGCTCACTTCGCACAGATACGCAGTATTTT.

This clone appeared a single time. The chain links TRBV6-1 to TRBJ2-5, with D possibly matching TRBD1 (5 bases). Germline loops: CDR1 MNHNS, CDR2 SASEGT. Trimming stripped 6 bases from V and 2 bases from J, with 16 bases between. This CDR3 has 15 amino acids. The CDR3 DNA sequence: TGTGCCAGCAGACGAGCAGGGTTACGACAAGAGACCCAGTACTTC. Its protein is CASRRAGLRQETQYF.

The gene calls are TRBV11-1 and TRBJ2-1, with D maybe TRBD1 (6 bases). The CDR3 consists of 16 residues. Germline V gene lookup returns CDR1 SGHAT and CDR2 FQDESV (reference sequence). Trimming stripped 7 bases from V and 7 bases from J, with 23 bases between. The CDR3 DNA sequence: TGTGCCAGCAACCCGACCGGGACACGGGATACAAATGAGCAGTTCTTC. Protein product: CASNPTGTRDTNEQFF.

This clone was seen a handful of times. The V gene is TRBV10-3, the J gene TRBJ2-2; possible D gene TRBD2, 6 bases. Looked up from germline, CDR1 is ENHRY and CDR2 is SYGVKD. Trimming removed 0 bases from V and 3 bases from J, with 8 bases in between. The CDR3 length is 15 residues. The CDR3 DNA follows: TGTGCCATCAGTGAGTCGGGGACTTACACCGGGGAGCTGTTTTTT. Amino acids: CAISESGTYTGELFF.

The chain carries TRBV19 and TRBJ2-7; 9 bases agree with TRBD2. The V and J ends lost 7 bases and 3 bases, in that order; junction bases with no gene match: 4. The CDR3 has 13 amino acids. CDR1 LNHDA and CDR2 SQIVND come from the germline V gene (reference sequence). The CDR3 coding sequence is TGTGCCAGTAAAGAGACTAGCGGCTACGAGCAGTACTTC. Protein product: CASKETSGYEQYF.

This chain connects TRBV5-1 to TRBJ2-4; D remains ambiguous. CDR3 size: 14 residues. From germline, CDR1 is SGHRS and CDR2 YFSETQ. Trimming shortened V by 2 bases and J by 2 bases, and 8 bases separated the two germline ends. In DNA, the CDR3 is TGCGCCAGCAGCTTTTCAGGTACCAAAAACATTCAGTACTTC. Protein: CASSFSGTKNIQYF.

The CDR3 spells CASSQRGTTDTQYF. CDR3 nucleotides: TGCGCCAGCAGCCAGCGGGGCACCACAGATACGCAGTATTTT. This chain connects TRBV5-1 to TRBJ2-3, with 7 nucleotides matching TRBD2. V gave up 4 bases and J gave up 2 bases; unmatched junction bases: 4. CDR1 is SGHRS and CDR2 is YFSETQ in the germline V gene. This CDR3 is 14 amino acids long.

The chain recombines TRBV19 with TRBJ2-6; D possibly corresponds to TRBD2 (5 bases). The CDR3 length is 15 residues. V dropped 5 bases and J dropped 2 bases, with 10 bases sitting between them. Per the germline V gene, CDR1 is LNHDA and CDR2 is SQIVND (reference sequence). The CDR3 spells CASSVLGAGANVLTF. In DNA form, the CDR3 reads TGTGCCAGTAGTGTCCTCGGGGCTGGGGCCAACGTCCTGACTTTC.

The J gene is TRBJ2-5, the V gene TRBV6-6; TRBD2 matches at 9 bases. This CDR3 spans 14 amino acids. Germline assignment: CDR1 MNHNY and CDR2 SVGAGI (reference sequence). Germline trimming cut 6 bases from V and 5 bases from J; bases unmatched to any gene: 7. The CDR3 DNA reads as TGTGCCAGCAGCCAGCCCAGCGGGGGGGAGACCCAGTACTTC. Amino acid sequence: CASSQPSGGETQYF.

This clone was observed once. CDR3 coding DNA: TGTGCCTGGAGTGGGGGACAGGGGGCTGAAAAACTGTTTTTT. Translated, it gives CAWSGGQGAEKLFF. The V gene is TRBV30, the J gene TRBJ1-4, with 12 bases aligning to TRBD1. The CDR3 has 14 residues. V dropped 1 base and J dropped 7; count of bases not matched to a gene: 1. Germline CDR1 and CDR2: GTSNPN and SVGIG (reference sequence). The entire variable domain, with the rest obtained from reference TRBV30 and TRBJ1-4, is as follows: SQTIHQWPATLVQPVGSPLSLECTVEGTSNPNLYWYRQAAGRGLQLLFYSVGIGQISSEVPQNLSASRPQDRQFILSSKKLLLSDSGFYLCAWSGGQGAEKLFFGSGTQLSVL.

The chain employs TRBV25-1 and TRBJ2-3; 8 positions match TRBD2. J gave up 3 bases and V 4 bases, and 3 bases lay outside the gene matches. Germline V CDR1 and CDR2: MGHDK, SYGVNS. The CDR3 consists of 14 residues. In DNA form, the CDR3 reads TGTGCCAGCAGTGGACTAGCGACAACAGATACGCAGTATTTT. It translates to CASSGLATTDTQYF.

This clone was seen more than once but under ten times. The rearrangement links TRBV5-1 to TRBJ2-7; D possibly corresponds to TRBD2 (6 bases). Germline V lookup: CDR1 SGHRS, CDR2 YFSETQ. There are 14 residues in the CDR3. V was trimmed by 0 bases and J by 2 bases, leaving 9 bases between them. The chain's CDR3 is CASSLGAGTYEQYF. The CDR3 nucleotides read TGCGCCAGCAGCTTGGGAGCGGGTACCTACGAGCAGTACTTC.

The gene calls are TRBV27 and TRBJ2-5, with D tentatively TRBD1 (5 bases). V dropped 1 base and J dropped 5 bases, with 14 bases sitting between them. The V gene's germline CDR1 is MNHEY and CDR2 SMNVEV (reference sequence). The CDR3 sequence is 15 residues long. The CDR3: CASSLLGRVTETQYF. The CDR3, as DNA: TGTGCCAGCAGTTTATTAGGCAGGGTAACGGAGACCCAGTACTTC.